The source of this TCR beta chain is a study of blood T cells in healthy people across ages. Study-wide context: With template switching, about one barcoded beta molecule was captured per two T cells. General observations from the study: Comparison with aged donors showed that long-lived donors had more naive CD4+ cells and higher diversity.

Trimming took 8 bases from V and 15 from J; bases not matched to a gene: 25. The CDR3 covers 17 residues. Germline assignment: CDR1 MNHNY and CDR2 SVGAGI (reference sequence). PCR was performed a second time for 7 to 11 cycles using a sample-barcoded 5' primer and a J-beta primer mix. Each cDNA molecule was tagged by a template-switch adaptor with 12 random nucleotides. TCRdb re-called the 5' RACE reads through MiXCR, storing one row per CDR3 protein. The table includes hundreds of thousands of distinct CDR3 sequences, under 30% detected once. For this clonotype: Its antigen is currently unknown. A much bigger clone sits one base away, suggesting this may be a read error.

Healthy Caucasian individuals from Russia aged roughly 6 to 90 were enrolled as donors. The TCR sequence derives from an elderly woman in good health. V and J are TRBV6-6 and TRBJ2-4; 10 bases agree with TRBD1. The sample was blood. CDR3 sequence: CASGLATGGGSAYERYF. CDR3 DNA: TGTGCCAGCGGCCTCGCGACAGGGGGCGGTTCGGCCTACGAGCGGTACTTC.